This T cell receptor (beta chain) was retrieved from a study of OX40 agonist ivuxolimab in advanced cancers. General study results and limits: Also present in some nonresponders was a low level of normalized T-cell clonal expansion. Fewer expanded clones were found on average in CD4+ than in CD8+ T cells. Doses of 0.1 to 3.0 mg/kg were accompanied by clonal expansion of CD4+ and CD8+ blood T cells by week 6.

Generated by immunoSEQ multiplex PCR, the TCRdb table keeps only in-frame clones and is missing some. The table lists approximately 130,000 clones, more than 85% of them singletons. Regarding this clone: The target antigen is unknown.

V dropped 2 bases and J dropped 5 bases, with 12 bases sitting between them. The germline gives CDR1 MNHEY, CDR2 SMNVEV (reference sequence). The CDR3 contains 15 residues. The timepoints at which blood was sampled were baseline, cycle 4 day 1, and cycle 7 day 1. The J gene is TRBJ1-4, the V gene TRBV27; D perhaps matches TRBD1 (6 bases). The sequence derives from an adult with an advanced solid tumor such as melanoma, head and neck, liver or kidney cancer. Sequenced here: CD4+ or CD8+ T cells sorted from blood, sampled in a trial of the OX40 agonist ivuxolimab. The CDR3 coding sequence is TGTGCCAGCAGTTTAGCAGGGGATGGGAATGAAAAACTGTTTTTT. Translated: CASSLAGDGNEKLFF.